Presented here are 21 T cell receptor beta chains from one specimen sequenced in a study of OX40 agonist ivuxolimab in advanced cancers. Sequenced by immunoSEQ multiplex PCR; TCRdb stores in-frame clones only, minus some. The sample carries approximately 35,000 clones, roughly 74% recorded once. The sequencing here drew on CD4+ or CD8+ T cells sorted from blood, taken in a trial of the OX40 agonist ivuxolimab. These receptor sequences come from an adult with an advanced solid tumor such as melanoma, head and neck, liver or kidney cancer.

V is TRBV7-2 and J is TRBJ1-1; 8 bases are a match to TRBD1. Germline V gene sequence: CDR1 SGHTA, CDR2 FQGNSA. J was trimmed by 7 bases and V by 3 bases; bases with no gene match: 4. This CDR3 is 13 amino acids long. CDR3: CASSLDREGEAFF. The DNA of the CDR3 is TGTGCCAGCAGCTTGGACAGGGAGGGTGAAGCTTTCTTT.

This clone has more than one count but fewer than ten. This rearrangement joins TRBV5-6 to TRBJ1-5, with 7 positions matching TRBD1. The germline gives CDR1 SGHDT, CDR2 YYEEEE. With 1 base clipped from V and 0 bases from J, the junction kept 7 bases outside the gene matches. The CDR3 loop spans 17 amino acids. CDR3 region: CASSLQGTAFSNQPQHF. The CDR3 region has the DNA TGTGCCAGCAGCTTGCAAGGGACAGCGTTTAGCAATCAGCCCCAGCATTTT.

This clone has just a few counts. V usage is TRBV6-5 and J usage is TRBJ1-4; 12 nucleotides match TRBD1. Germline lookup yields CDR1 MNHEY and CDR2 SVGAGI. The ends lost 3 bases at V and 10 bases at J; junction bases unmatched: 6. This CDR3 spans 15 amino acids. CDR3 sequence: CASSYRGTGGPKLFF. CDR3 coding DNA: TGTGCCAGCAGTTATAGGGGGACAGGGGGCCCAAAACTGTTTTTT.

The V gene is TRBV28, the J gene TRBJ1-2; 7 nucleotides align to TRBD1. With 7 bases clipped from V and 5 bases from J, the junction kept 10 bases outside the gene matches. The CDR3 runs to 14 residues. Germline V gene data show CDR1 as MDHEN and CDR2 as SYDVKM. CDR3 region: CASTPGGQLYGYTF. As DNA, the CDR3 is TGTGCCAGCACCCCCGGGGGACAGCTATATGGCTACACCTTC.

V usage is TRBV28 and J usage is TRBJ1-5; D is unclear. Germline CDR1 is MDHEN and CDR2 is SYDVKM. The CDR3 sequence is 13 residues long. V was trimmed by 5 bases and J by 0 bases, leaving 5 bases between them. DNA of the CDR3: TGTGCCAGCAGTGACGATAGCAATCAGCCCCAGCATTTT. This encodes CASSDDSNQPQHF.

This sequence joins TRBV5-6 and TRBJ2-3, with TRBD2 identical over 13 bases. Looked up from germline, CDR1 is SGHDT and CDR2 is YYEEEE. This CDR3 has 17 residues. V was clipped by 0 bases and J by 6 bases; unmatched bases: 7. The CDR3 spells CASSLDRTSGGSDTQYF. CDR3 in DNA: TGTGCCAGCAGCTTGGACAGGACTAGCGGGGGATCGGATACGCAGTATTTT. The full variable domain, its missing parts supplied by reference TRBV5-6 and TRBJ2-3, is DAGVTQSPTHLIKTRGQQVTLRCSPKSGHDTVSWYQQALGQGPQFIFQYYEEEERQRGNFPDRFSGHQFPNYSSELNVNALLLGDSALYLCASSLDRTSGGSDTQYFGPGTRLTVL.

V usage is TRBV4-2 and J usage is TRBJ2-3; D might be TRBD1 (5 bases). CDR1 LGHNA and CDR2 YNFKEQ come from the germline V gene. V was cut by 0 bases and J by 4 bases, with 11 bases left in between. The CDR3 runs to 15 residues. As DNA, the CDR3 is TGTGCCAGCAGCCAAGACAGGGTAGGGTCAGATACGCAGTATTTT. This encodes CASSQDRVGSDTQYF.

The chain links TRBV10-2 to TRBJ1-5; D is possibly TRBD1 (5 bases). Deletions cut 3 bases from V and 0 bases from J, with 9 bases between. Looked up from germline, CDR1 is WSHSY and CDR2 is SAAADI. The CDR3 is 15 amino acids. CDR3 loop: CASSDGGVSNQPQHF. CDR3 in DNA: TGCGCCAGCAGTGATGGGGGAGTTAGCAATCAGCCCCAGCATTTT.

The rearrangement joins TRBV11-1 to TRBJ1-2; D is unresolved. The CDR3 is 15 residues long. Germline V gene lookup returns CDR1 SGHAT and CDR2 FQDESV (reference sequence). V lost 4 bases, J lost 4 bases, and 16 bases lay in between. The CDR3 nucleotides read TGTGCCAGCAGCTCCCCGGGGAGTCCCCGCTATGGCTACACCTTC. It encodes CASSSPGSPRYGYTF.

Notes on this clone: One end of the junction varies from germline; a read error may be responsible. The chain employs TRBV30 and TRBJ1-4; D gene unclear. The germline V gene encodes CDR1 GTSNPN and CDR2 SVGIG (reference sequence). The CDR3 contains 14 residues. CDR3 in amino acids: CAWSVLGINQKLFF. The CDR3 DNA is TGTGCCTGGAGTGTACTGGGGATTAATCAAAAACTGTTTTTT.

The chain's CDR3 is CASSWGLAETDTQYF. In DNA, the CDR3 is TGTGCCAGCAGCTGGGGACTAGCAGAAACAGATACGCAGTATTTT. The chain joins TRBV7-9 to TRBJ2-3; 9 nucleotides agree with TRBD2. Germline CDR1 reads SEHNR; CDR2 reads FQNEAQ (reference sequence). This CDR3 region has 15 residues. Germline trimming cut 4 bases from V and 3 bases from J; bases unmatched to any gene: 5.

The rearrangement uses TRBV2 and TRBJ1-5, with D perhaps matching TRBD1 (5 bases). Germline values: CDR1 SNHLY, CDR2 FYNNEI. Trimming stripped 8 bases from V and 4 bases from J, with 18 bases between. The CDR3 consists of 15 residues. CDR3 in DNA: TGTGCCAGCGGGGAGGGGCAGGCGTTAAATCAGCCCCAGCATTTT. It yields the protein CASGEGQALNQPQHF.

The rearrangement uses TRBV5-1 and TRBJ2-3; maybe TRBD2 (6 bases). This CDR3 contains 16 residues. V lost 2 bases to trimming and J lost 1 base, with 14 bases between them. CDR1 is SGHRS, CDR2 YFSETQ, per germline. CDR3 nucleotide sequence: TGCGCCAGCAGCTTCGGGACTTCGAGCGGCACAGATACGCAGTATTTT. Its translation is CASSFGTSSGTDTQYF.

The chain employs TRBV5-1 and TRBJ2-5, with a weak D call TRBD1 (6 bases). This CDR3 comprises 13 residues. Germline values: CDR1 SGHRS, CDR2 YFSETQ. The V gene lost 6 bases and the J gene lost 4 bases, with 13 bases spanning the gap. CDR3 sequence (DNA): TGCGCCAGCAAGGAAGGGACATTAGAGACCCAGTACTTC. Translated, it gives CASKEGTLETQYF.

The V and J genes are TRBV19 and TRBJ1-2, with 7 bases aligning to TRBD1. The CDR3 covers 13 residues. The germline V gene has CDR1 LNHDA and CDR2 SQIVND (reference sequence). Losses at the gene ends were 7 bases for V and 2 bases for J; bases not matched to a gene: 4. The CDR3 reads CASNLQGNYGYTF. The DNA of the CDR3 is TGTGCCAGTAACCTACAGGGGAACTATGGCTACACCTTC.

The chain uses TRBV5-1 and TRBJ1-1; 7 nucleotides match TRBD1. V lost 3 bases to trimming and J lost 4 bases; unmatched junction nucleotides: 0. The CDR3 runs 12 residues. Germline CDR1 reads SGHRS; CDR2 reads YFSETQ. The CDR3 coding sequence is TGCGCCAGCAGCTCAGGGGGCACTGAAGCTTTCTTT. Protein sequence: CASSSGGTEAFF.

This clone was seen a single time. The chain is built from TRBV4-1 and TRBJ2-3; 8 bases map to TRBD1. CDR1 is MGHRA and CDR2 is YSYEKL in the germline V gene. Unmatched junction bases numbered 8, after V lost 4 bases and J lost 2 bases. This CDR3 comprises 16 residues. The CDR3 here is CASSLMQGAATDTQYF. CDR3 nucleotide sequence: TGCGCCAGCAGCCTCATGCAGGGGGCAGCCACAGATACGCAGTATTTT.

This clone occurred once. The V call is TRBV5-1, the J call TRBJ2-3; 12 bases match TRBD2. This CDR3 spans 16 amino acids. Unmatched junction bases numbered 4, after V lost 4 bases and J lost 1 base. Germline CDR1 is SGHRS and CDR2 is YFSETQ. CDR3 sequence reads: CASSARLAGGTDTQYF. CDR3 coding DNA: TGCGCCAGCAGCGCCCGACTAGCGGGGGGCACAGATACGCAGTATTTT.

The rearrangement uses TRBV23-1 and TRBJ2-1, with TRBD2 identical over 13 bases. TRBV23-1 is an open reading frame whose function is uncertain. V trimming: 0 bases; J trimming: 0 bases; junction bases outside the gene matches: 8. The CDR3 has 20 amino acids. For the CDR3, the DNA is TGCGCCAGCAGTCAATCTCACGGGACTAGCGGGACCAGCTCCTACAATGAGCAGTTCTTC. It is translated as CASSQSHGTSGTSSYNEQFF.

The chain links TRBV6-1 to TRBJ1-2; a possible D gene is TRBD1 (5 bases). Germline V gene sequence: CDR1 MNHNS, CDR2 SASEGT. The CDR3 consists of 15 residues. Trimming cost V 1 base and J 6 bases, with 15 bases left between them. This CDR3 is CASSEVQGGLNGYTF. For the CDR3, the DNA is TGTGCCAGCAGTGAAGTGCAGGGCGGGTTGAATGGCTACACCTTC.

The chain recombines TRBV2 with TRBJ1-2; 7 nucleotides align to TRBD1. Looked up from germline, CDR1 is SNHLY and CDR2 is FYNNEI. The CDR3 contains 14 residues. J gave up 2 bases and V 4 bases, and 4 bases lay outside the gene matches. The CDR3 DNA reads TGTGCCAGCAGTGGGGACAGCTTAAACTATGGCTACACCTTC. Protein: CASSGDSLNYGYTF.